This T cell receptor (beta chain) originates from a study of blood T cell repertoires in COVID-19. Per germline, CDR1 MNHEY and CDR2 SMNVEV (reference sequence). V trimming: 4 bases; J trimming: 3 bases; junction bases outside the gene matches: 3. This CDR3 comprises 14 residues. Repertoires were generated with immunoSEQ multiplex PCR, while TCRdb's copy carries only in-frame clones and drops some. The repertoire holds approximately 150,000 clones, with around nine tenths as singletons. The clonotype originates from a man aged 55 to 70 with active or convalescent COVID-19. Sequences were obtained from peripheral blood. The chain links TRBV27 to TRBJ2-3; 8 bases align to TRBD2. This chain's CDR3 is CASSSPGGTDTQYF. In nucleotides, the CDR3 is TGTGCCAGCAGTTCCCCGGGGGGGACAGATACGCAGTATTTT.